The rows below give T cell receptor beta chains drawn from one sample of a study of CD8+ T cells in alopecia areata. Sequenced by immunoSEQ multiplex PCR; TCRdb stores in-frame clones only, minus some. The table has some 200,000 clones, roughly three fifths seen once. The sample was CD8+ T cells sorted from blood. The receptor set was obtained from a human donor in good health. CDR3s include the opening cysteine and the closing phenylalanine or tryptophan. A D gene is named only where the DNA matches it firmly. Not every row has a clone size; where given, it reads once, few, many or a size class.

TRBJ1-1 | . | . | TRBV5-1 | TGCGCCAGCAGCTCGGTCATACAGAACACTGAAGCTTTCTTT | CASSSVIQNTEAFF
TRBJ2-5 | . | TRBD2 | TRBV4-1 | TGCGCCAGCAGCCCTACTCCGGGACTAGCGGGGCAAGAGACCCAGTACTTC | CASSPTPGLAGQETQYF
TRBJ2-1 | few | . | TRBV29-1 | TGCAGCGTTGAAGCGAGGGGTTCCTACAATGAGCAGTTCTTC | CSVEARGSYNEQFF
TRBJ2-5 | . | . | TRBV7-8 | TGTGCCAGCAGCTTAGGAGGCGGGGACTTAGAGACCCAGTACTTC | CASSLGGGDLETQYF
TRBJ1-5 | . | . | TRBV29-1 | TGCAGCGTGGACAGCGGTGGCAATCAGCCCCAGCATTTT | CSVDSGGNQPQHF
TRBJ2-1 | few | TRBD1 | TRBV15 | TGTGCCACCAGCAGGGGACAGGGACAGGGCCCCTACAATGAGCAGTTCTTC | CATSRGQGQGPYNEQFF
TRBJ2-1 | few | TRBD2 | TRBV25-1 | TGTGCCAGCAGTGAATGGATTGCGGGGGGTTACCACAATGAGCAGTTCTTC | CASSEWIAGGYHNEQFF
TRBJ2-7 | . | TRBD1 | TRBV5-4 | TGTGCCAGCAGCTCGCAAGGGACAGGGGTCTACGAGCAGTACTTC | CASSSQGTGVYEQYF
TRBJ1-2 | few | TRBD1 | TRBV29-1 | TGCAGCGTTGCAGCAGGGGGTGTATATGGCTACACCTTC | CSVAAGGVYGYTF
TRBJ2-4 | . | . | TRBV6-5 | TGTGCCAGCAGTTATAGGGTCCGTCGGGCCAAAAACATTCAGTACTTC | CASSYRVRRAKNIQYF
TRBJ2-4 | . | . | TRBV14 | TGTGCCAGCAGCCAAGTGGGGAACATTCAGTACTTC | CASSQVGNIQYF
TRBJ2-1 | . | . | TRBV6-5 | TGTGCCAGCAGTCTGGGGGCGGGGGCGAACAATGAGCAGTTCTTC | CASSLGAGANNEQFF
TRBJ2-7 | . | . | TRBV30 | TGTGCCTGGAGTGTCGGGGGAAGGGAGCAGTACTTC | CAWSVGGREQYF
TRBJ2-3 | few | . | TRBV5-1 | TGCGCCAGCAGCCCGGGACTTCCTCGCACAGATACGCAGTATTTT | CASSPGLPRTDTQYF
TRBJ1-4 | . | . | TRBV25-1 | TGTGCCAGCAGTGAATTGGTCGGGGGAAAACTGTTTTTT | CASSELVGGKLFF
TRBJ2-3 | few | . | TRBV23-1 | TGCGCCAGCAGTCAATCCAGCCGATCAGATACGCAGTATTTT | CASSQSSRSDTQYF
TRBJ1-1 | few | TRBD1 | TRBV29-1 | TGCAGCGGGGAGGACAGGGGCCTCGACCAGGGATCAGCTTTCTTT | CSGEDRGLDQGSAFF
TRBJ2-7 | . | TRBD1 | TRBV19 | TGTGCCAGTAGACCGGGACAGGGGCCGGTATACGAGCAGTACTTC | CASRPGQGPVYEQYF
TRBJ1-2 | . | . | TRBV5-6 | TGTGCCAGCAGCTTAAGTCGACCAGAGCCTGGCTACACCTTC | CASSLSRPEPGYTF
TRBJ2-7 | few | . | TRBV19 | TGTGCCAGTAGTATGTCGGATAGGACTGACGAGCAGTACTTC | CASSMSDRTDEQYF
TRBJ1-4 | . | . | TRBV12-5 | TGTGCTAGTGGCCCCGGCGAGGGTCGGGAAAAACTGTTTTTT | CASGPGEGREKLFF
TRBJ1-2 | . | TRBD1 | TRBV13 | TGTGCCAGCACCACACGAAGGGGGCGAAGGTATGGCTACACCTTC | CASTTRRGRRYGYTF
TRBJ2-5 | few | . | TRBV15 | TGTGCCACCAGCAGCGAGAAGGTTCAAGAGACCCAGTACTTC | CATSSEKVQETQYF
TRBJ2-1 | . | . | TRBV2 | TGTGCCAGCAGGGAATACAATGAGCAGTTCTTC | CASREYNEQFF
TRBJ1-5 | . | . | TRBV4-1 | TGCGCCAGCAGCCAAGTCGGCAATCAGCCCCAGCATTTT | CASSQVGNQPQHF
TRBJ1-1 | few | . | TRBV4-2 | TGTGCCAGCAGCCAAGGCGGGACGGGGTACTCGGTTGAAGCTTTCTTT | CASSQGGTGYSVEAFF
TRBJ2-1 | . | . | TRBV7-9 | TGTGCCAGCAGCCTACTCTTTGGGGACAATGAGCAGTTCTTC | CASSLLFGDNEQFF
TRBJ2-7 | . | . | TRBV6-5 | TGTGCCAGCAGTTACGGCTTCGGTTCCTACGAGCAGTACTTC | CASSYGFGSYEQYF
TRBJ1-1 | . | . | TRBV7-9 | TGTGCCAGCAGCCCCGATCGACGCGCTTTCTTT | CASSPDRRAFF
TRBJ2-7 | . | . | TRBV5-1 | TGCGCCAGCAGCTTGGAGGCTGGATCGGGTGAGCAGTACTTC | CASSLEAGSGEQYF
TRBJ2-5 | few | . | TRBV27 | TGTGCCAGCAGCCCTCCCGGGGGAGAGACCCAGTACTTC | CASSPPGGETQYF
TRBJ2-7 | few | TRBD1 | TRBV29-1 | TGCAGCGTTGAAGGGGGGACAGGGCCTACCTACGAGCAGTACTTC | CSVEGGTGPTYEQYF
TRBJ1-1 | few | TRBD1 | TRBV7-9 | TGTGCCAGCTCCACAGGGGCAAACACTGAAGCTTTCTTT | CASSTGANTEAFF
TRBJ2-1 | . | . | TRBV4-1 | TGCGCCAGCAGCCAAGTAGAGGGGAATGAGCAGTTCTTC | CASSQVEGNEQFF
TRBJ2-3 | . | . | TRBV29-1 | TGCAGCGCCAAAGGACAGGGCGAGGCGGGGGCCAAGTATTTT | CSAKGQGEAGAKYF
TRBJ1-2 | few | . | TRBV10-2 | TGCGCCAGCAGCCAAGGAGTGTGGTTCGTGGGCTACACCTTC | CASSQGVWFVGYTF
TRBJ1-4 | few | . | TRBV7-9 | TGTGCCAGCGCTGTTGCAACTAATGAAAAACTGTTTTTT | CASAVATNEKLFF
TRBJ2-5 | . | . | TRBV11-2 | TGTGCCAGCAGCCCGCCGACTTCGTACCAAGAGACCCAGTACTTC | CASSPPTSYQETQYF
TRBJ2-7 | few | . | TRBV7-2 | TGTGCCAGCAGCTTAAATTCAGGTTTGGGACCGAAATACGTAGAGCAGTACTTC | CASSLNSGLGPKYVEQYF
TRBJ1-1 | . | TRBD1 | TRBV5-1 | TGCGCCAGCAGCTTAGGACAGGGGATGGCTGAAGCTTTCTTT | CASSLGQGMAEAFF
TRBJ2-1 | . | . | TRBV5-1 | TGCGCCAGCAGCTCAAGCCCCAATGAGCAGTTCTTC | CASSSSPNEQFF
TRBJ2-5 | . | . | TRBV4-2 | TGTGCCAGCAGCCAAGGCGGGGGCCCTCAGGAGACCCAGTACTTC | CASSQGGGPQETQYF
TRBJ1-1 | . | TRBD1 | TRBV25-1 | TGTGCCAGCAGTGACTCACGACAGGGGCTGAACACTGAAGCTTTCTTT | CASSDSRQGLNTEAFF
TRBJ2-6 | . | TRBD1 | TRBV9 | TGTGCCAGCAGCGGCGGGACAGGGCAAGAGGGGGCCAACGTCCTGACTTTC | CASSGGTGQEGANVLTF
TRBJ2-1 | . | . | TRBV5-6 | TGTGCCAGCAGCTTGCCAAGCTCCTACAATGAGCAGTTCTTC | CASSLPSSYNEQFF
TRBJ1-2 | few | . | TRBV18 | TGTGCCAGCTCACCATCGTCCGGGGGAGGAAACTATGGCTACACCTTC | CASSPSSGGGNYGYTF
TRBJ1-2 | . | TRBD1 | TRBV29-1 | TGCAGCGTTGAAGGACAGGGGGCCGATGGCTACACCTTC | CSVEGQGADGYTF
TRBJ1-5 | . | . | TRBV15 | TGTGCCACCAGCAGAGATTTGGGGTTTCAGCCCCAGCATTTT | CATSRDLGFQPQHF
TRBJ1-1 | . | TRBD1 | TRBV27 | TGTGCCAGCAGTTTAGGGACAGCCGCTGAAGCTTTCTTT | CASSLGTAAEAFF
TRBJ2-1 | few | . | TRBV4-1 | TGCGCCAGCAGCCAAGATGTGGGTGAGAGCTCCTACAATGAGCAGTTCTTC | CASSQDVGESSYNEQFF
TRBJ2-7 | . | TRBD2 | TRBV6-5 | TGTGCCAGCAGTTACTCGCCGGGGGGGTCCTACGAGCAGTACTTC | CASSYSPGGSYEQYF
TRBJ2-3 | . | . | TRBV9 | TGTGCCAGCAGCGCCCGACCCGAGTGGGATACGCAGTATTTT | CASSARPEWDTQYF
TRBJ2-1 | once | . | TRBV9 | TGTGCCAGCAGCGCACAAGATCGCTACAATGAGCAGTTCTTC | CASSAQDRYNEQFF
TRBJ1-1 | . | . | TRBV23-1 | TGCGCCAGCAGAGGGGGAGGGGTCACTGAAGCTTTCTTT | CASRGGGVTEAFF
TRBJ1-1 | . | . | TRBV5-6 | TGTGCCAGCAGCAGGGCGGTTGAAGCTTTCTTT | CASSRAVEAFF
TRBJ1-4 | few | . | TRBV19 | TGTGCCAGTAGTCCCAGGGTCGTCGGTCATGAAAAACTGTTTTTT | CASSPRVVGHEKLFF
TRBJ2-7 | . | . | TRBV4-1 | TGCGCCAGCAGCCAAATTCCCTACGAGCAGTACTTC | CASSQIPYEQYF
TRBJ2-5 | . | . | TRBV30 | TGTGCCTGGAGTACGAGTAGCGGCCAAGAGACCCAGTACTTC | CAWSTSSGQETQYF